The next 24 T cell receptor beta chains were all read from a single sample in a study of blood T cell repertoires in COVID-19. Profiled with immunoSEQ multiplex PCR; TCRdb holds only in-frame clones, not every one. The table has around 100,000 clones, less than 85% seen once; the top ten hold 20% to 25%. Specimen: peripheral blood. These receptors came from a man in his sixties or seventies with active or convalescent COVID-19.

This chain uses TRBV5-1 with TRBJ2-1; tentatively, D is TRBD1 (6 bases). V lost 3 bases, J lost 5 bases, and 12 bases lay in between. This CDR3 has 14 residues. Germline V gene data show CDR1 as SGHRS and CDR2 as YFSETQ. The CDR3 region has the DNA TGCGCCAGCAGCTCTTTGGACAGTAACAATGAGCAGTTCTTC. This gives the protein CASSSLDSNNEQFF.

The chain uses TRBV9 and TRBJ2-1; TRBD1 matches at 10 bases. J gave up 5 bases and V 4 bases, and 9 bases lay outside the gene matches. CDR1 and CDR2 (germline): SGDLS, YYNGEE. This CDR3 comprises 16 residues. In DNA form, the CDR3 reads TGTGCCAGCAGCTCTTCTCCGGGACAGGGGAACAATGAGCAGTTCTTC. Encoded protein: CASSSSPGQGNNEQFF.

The CDR3 DNA sequence: TGTGCCAGTAGGCGGGGGCGCGGTGAAAAACTGTTTTTT. It encodes CASRRGRGEKLFF. The V gene is TRBV5-6, the J gene TRBJ1-4; possible D gene TRBD1, 6 bases. V was trimmed by 8 bases and J by 7 bases, leaving 15 bases between them. Germline CDR1 and CDR2: SGHDT and YYEEEE. This CDR3 is built from 13 residues.

There are a few counts of this clone. The rearrangement links TRBV6-2 or TRBV6-3 to TRBJ2-3; 13 bases are a match to TRBD2. Germline V lookup: CDR1 MNHEY, CDR2 SVGEGT. The CDR3 has 15 residues. After removal of 6 bases from V and 3 bases from J, the junction contained 3 bases not matched to a gene. CDR3 DNA: TGTGCCAGCAGCCCACTAGCGGGGGGGACAGATACGCAGTATTTT. Amino acids: CASSPLAGGTDTQYF.

This clone was observed once. J is TRBJ2-2 and V is TRBV5-4; 9 bases are shared with TRBD1. Looked up from germline, CDR1 is SGHNT and CDR2 is YYREEE (reference sequence). There are 16 residues in the CDR3. Losses at the gene ends were 3 bases for V and 2 bases for J; bases not matched to a gene: 5. The CDR3 sequence is CASSWAQGANTGELFF. The CDR3 bases are TGTGCCAGCAGCTGGGCACAGGGGGCCAACACCGGGGAGCTGTTTTTT. The variable domain in full, completed from reference TRBV5-4 and TRBJ2-2, reads ETGVTQSPTHLIKTRGQQVTLRCSSQSGHNTVSWYQQALGQGPQFIFQYYREEENGRGNFPPRFSGLQFPNYSSELNVNALELDDSALYLCASSWAQGANTGELFFGEGSRLTVL.

The V call is TRBV2, the J call TRBJ1-2; D is ambiguous. Germline V CDR1 and CDR2: SNHLY, FYNNEI. V lost 3 bases and J lost 8, with 13 bases in between. CDR3 length: 13 amino acids. The CDR3 protein is CASSEAGSRGYTF. DNA of the CDR3: TGTGCCAGCAGTGAGGCGGGATCGAGGGGCTACACCTTC. Supplemented by reference TRBV2 and TRBJ1-2, the full variable domain reads EPEVTQTPSHQVTQMGQEVILRCVPISNHLYFYWYRQILGQKVEFLVSFYNNEISEKSEIFDDQFSVERPDGSNFTLKIRSTKLEDSAMYFCASSEAGSRGYTFGSGTRLTVV.

The chain combines TRBV30 with TRBJ1-3; no reliable D call. This CDR3 has 14 residues. Per the germline V gene, CDR1 is GTSNPN and CDR2 is SVGIG (reference sequence). V lost 4 bases to trimming and J lost 3 bases, with 13 bases between them. The CDR3 region is CAWNMQIFGNTIYF. The CDR3 nucleotides read TGTGCCTGGAACATGCAGATCTTTGGAAACACCATATATTTT.

The chain couples TRBV6-1 to TRBJ2-7, with D possibly matching TRBD1 (6 bases). The germline gives CDR1 MNHNS, CDR2 SASEGT. CDR3 length: 17 residues. V lost 2 bases to trimming and J lost 0 bases, with 17 bases between them. CDR3 in amino acids: CASSEIGADRTSYEQYF. In DNA, the CDR3 is TGTGCCAGCAGTGAAATAGGTGCTGACAGGACCTCCTACGAGCAGTACTTC.

The V gene is TRBV15, the J gene TRBJ2-2; 7 bases agree with TRBD1. The trim removed 5 bases at V and 1 base at J, leaving 4 bases unmatched. CDR3 length: 15 amino acids. Germline V gene sequence: CDR1 LNHNV, CDR2 YYDKDF (reference sequence). The CDR3 here is CATSPRTGNTGELFF. CDR3 bases: TGTGCCACCAGCCCCCGGACAGGGAACACCGGGGAGCTGTTTTTT.

The gene calls are TRBV19 and TRBJ2-5, with a tentative D call TRBD1 (6 bases). Germline CDR1 LNHDA, CDR2 SQIVND (reference sequence). V was cut by 2 bases and J by 5 bases, with 15 bases left in between. The length of the CDR3 is 15 residues. DNA of the CDR3: TGTGCCAGTAGTATAAGGGCGACAGGCGACGAGACCCAGTACTTC. It codes for CASSIRATGDETQYF.

This clone turned up a few times. The chain joins TRBV7-9 to TRBJ2-1; 11 nucleotides line up with TRBD2. The CDR3 has 16 amino acids. Germline assignment: CDR1 SEHNR and CDR2 FQNEAQ (reference sequence). The J segment lost 13 bases and the V segment lost 1 base, leaving 12 bases of the junction unmatched. The CDR3 here is CASSLEIGASGRPQFF. In nucleotides, the CDR3 is TGTGCCAGCAGCTTAGAGATCGGGGCTAGCGGGAGGCCCCAGTTCTTC.

The gene calls are TRBV7-8 and TRBJ2-7, with 10 bases aligning to TRBD1. The length of the CDR3 is 14 residues. Trimming cost V 5 bases and J 5 bases; bases outside gene matches: 6. CDR1 SGHVS and CDR2 FQNEAQ come from the germline V gene. DNA of the CDR3: TGTGCCAGCAGCCATGGGACAGGGGCCCACGAGCAGTACTTC. Translation: CASSHGTGAHEQYF.

In this sample, this clone turned up once. V usage is TRBV4-2 and J usage is TRBJ2-4; 10 nucleotides match TRBD1. J was trimmed by 7 bases and V by 3 bases; bases with no gene match: 6. The V gene's germline CDR1 is LGHNA and CDR2 YNFKEQ. The CDR3 has 15 amino acids. The CDR3 nucleotides read TGTGCCAGCAGCCAGTCGACAGGGGGCAAGAACATTCAGTACTTC. Protein: CASSQSTGGKNIQYF.

V and J are TRBV4-1 and TRBJ1-4, with D possibly matching TRBD1 (6 bases). Per the germline V gene, CDR1 is MGHRA and CDR2 is YSYEKL. The CDR3 runs 15 residues. Trimming cost V 1 base and J 8 bases, with 14 bases left between them. Written as DNA, the CDR3 is TGCGCCAGCAGCCAAGTAGGGGGGGGGAACGAAAAACTGTTTTTT. It specifies CASSQVGGGNEKLFF.

The CDR3 DNA reads TGTGCCAGTAGTGGTACAGGGGTCCACAATGAGCAGTTCTTC. It yields the protein CASSGTGVHNEQFF. The rearrangement joins TRBV19 to TRBJ2-1; 7 bases map to TRBD1. The CDR3 runs to 14 residues. Germline loops: CDR1 LNHDA, CDR2 SQIVND (reference sequence). J lost 5 bases, V lost 5 bases, and 6 bases had no gene match.

This chain connects TRBV7-9 to TRBJ1-1; D is unclear. The CDR3 consists of 12 residues. CDR1 and CDR2 from the germline V gene are SEHNR and FQNEAQ (reference sequence). Trimming shortened V by 0 bases and J by 7 bases, and 6 bases separated the two germline ends. The CDR3 nucleotides are TGTGCCAGCAGCTTAGCTGGCATTGAAGCTTTCTTT. Translation: CASSLAGIEAFF.

The chain has TRBV20-1 and TRBJ2-1; D remains ambiguous. V was pared by 3 bases and J by 7 bases, with 10 bases between. In germline, CDR1 is DFQATT, CDR2 SNEGSKA (reference sequence). The CDR3 is 12 amino acids. The CDR3 sequence is CSASRGVNEQFF. In DNA, the CDR3 is TGCAGTGCTAGTCGTGGAGTGAATGAGCAGTTCTTC.

The gene calls are TRBV7-9 and TRBJ2-2, with 9 bases fitting TRBD2. J was trimmed by 1 base and V by 3 bases; bases with no gene match: 6. There are 17 residues in the CDR3. Germline CDR1 reads SEHNR; CDR2 reads FQNEAQ (reference sequence). The CDR3, as DNA: TGTGCCAGCAGCTTTCCACGACTAGCGGTGAACACCGGGGAGCTGTTTTTT. Protein: CASSFPRLAVNTGELFF.

The chain uses TRBV28 and TRBJ2-5; 8 bases match TRBD1. This CDR3 spans 15 amino acids. J gave up 5 bases and V 5 bases, and 10 bases lay outside the gene matches. The germline V gene encodes CDR1 MDHEN and CDR2 SYDVKM. The CDR3 DNA reads as TGTGCCAGCAGTGAACCAGGGGGCGGACGGGAGACCCAGTACTTC. Protein sequence: CASSEPGGGRETQYF. The full variable domain, completed using reference TRBV28 and TRBJ2-5, is DVKVTQSSRYLVKRTGEKVFLECVQDMDHENMFWYRQDPGLGLRLIYFSYDVKMKEKGDIPEGYSVSREKKERFSLILESASTNQTSMYLCASSEPGGGRETQYFGPGTRLLVL.

The rearrangement joins TRBV5-6 to TRBJ1-2; D is possibly TRBD1 (6 bases). Deletions cut 3 bases from V and 7 bases from J, with 16 bases between. Germline values: CDR1 SGHDT, CDR2 YYEEEE. This CDR3 spans 14 amino acids. The CDR3 loop reads CASSSLQGGGGYTF. The CDR3 region has the DNA TGTGCCAGCAGCTCGTTACAGGGCGGGGGTGGCTACACCTTC.

The rearrangement joins TRBV7-6 to TRBJ2-1; D may be TRBD2 (5 bases). This CDR3 has 14 residues. The V gene's germline CDR1 is SGHVS and CDR2 FNYEAQ. V was pared by 5 bases and J by 6 bases, with 14 bases between. CDR3 sequence (DNA): TGTGCCAGCAGCCCAAGACTATATTCCAATGAGCAGTTCTTC. It is translated as CASSPRLYSNEQFF.

The chain uses TRBV5-1 and TRBJ2-1, with 11 nucleotides matching TRBD1. The CDR3 extends over 15 amino acids. Germline V gives CDR1 SGHRS, CDR2 YFSETQ. With V trimmed by 2 bases and J by 3 bases, 1 base remained unmatched. The CDR3 DNA sequence: TGCGCCAGCAGCTTCGGGACAGGGGGCTACAATGAGCAGTTCTTC. It codes for CASSFGTGGYNEQFF.

This rearrangement joins TRBV4-1 to TRBJ2-3, with unresolved D. The CDR3 has 14 residues. Germline V lookup: CDR1 MGHRA, CDR2 YSYEKL. V gave up 0 bases and J gave up 0 bases, with 4 bases separating them. CDR3 protein: CASSQDMSTDTQYF. The CDR3 DNA follows: TGCGCCAGCAGCCAAGATATGAGCACAGATACGCAGTATTTT.

J is TRBJ2-7 and V is TRBV3-1 (or the pseudogene TRBV3-2), with D perhaps TRBD1 (5 bases). The CDR3 length is 16 residues. In germline, CDR1 is LGHDT, CDR2 YNNKEL (reference sequence). The V end lost 0 bases, the J end lost 1 base, and 13 bases lay between the germline ends. CDR3 sequence reads: CASSQDVGHVSYEQYF. The DNA of the CDR3 is TGTGCCAGCAGCCAAGATGTAGGACACGTTTCCTACGAGCAGTACTTC.